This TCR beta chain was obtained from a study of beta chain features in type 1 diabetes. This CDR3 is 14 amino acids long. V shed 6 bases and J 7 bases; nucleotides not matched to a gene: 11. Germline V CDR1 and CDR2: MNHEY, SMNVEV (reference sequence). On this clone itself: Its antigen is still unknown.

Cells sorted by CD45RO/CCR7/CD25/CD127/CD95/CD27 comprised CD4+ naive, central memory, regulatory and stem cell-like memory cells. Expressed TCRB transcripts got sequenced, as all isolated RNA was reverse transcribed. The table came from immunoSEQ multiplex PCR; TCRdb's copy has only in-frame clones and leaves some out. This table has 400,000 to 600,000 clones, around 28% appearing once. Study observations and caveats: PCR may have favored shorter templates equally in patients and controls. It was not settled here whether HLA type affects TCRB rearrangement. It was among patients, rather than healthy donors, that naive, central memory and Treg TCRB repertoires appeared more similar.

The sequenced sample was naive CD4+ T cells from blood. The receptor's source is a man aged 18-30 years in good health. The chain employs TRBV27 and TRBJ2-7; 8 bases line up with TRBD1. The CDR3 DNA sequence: TGTGCCAGCAGGGACAGGGCGATACAGGGGGAGCAGTACTTC. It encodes CASRDRAIQGEQYF.